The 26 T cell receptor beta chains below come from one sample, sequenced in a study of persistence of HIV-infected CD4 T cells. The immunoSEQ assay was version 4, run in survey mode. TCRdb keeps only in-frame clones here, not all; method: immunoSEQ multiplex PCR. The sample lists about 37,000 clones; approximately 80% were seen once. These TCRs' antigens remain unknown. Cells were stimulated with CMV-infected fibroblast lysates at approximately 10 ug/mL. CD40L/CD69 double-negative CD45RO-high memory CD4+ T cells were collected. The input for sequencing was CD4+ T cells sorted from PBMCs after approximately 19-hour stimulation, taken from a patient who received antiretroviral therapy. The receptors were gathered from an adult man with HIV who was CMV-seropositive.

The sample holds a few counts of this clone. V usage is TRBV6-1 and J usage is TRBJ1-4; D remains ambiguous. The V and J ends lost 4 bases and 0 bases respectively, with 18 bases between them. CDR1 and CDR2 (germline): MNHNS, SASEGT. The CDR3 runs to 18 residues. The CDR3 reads CASSGSPGSLATNEKLFF. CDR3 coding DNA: TGTGCCAGCAGTGGCTCCCCGGGCTCTCTTGCAACTAATGAAAAACTGTTTTTT.

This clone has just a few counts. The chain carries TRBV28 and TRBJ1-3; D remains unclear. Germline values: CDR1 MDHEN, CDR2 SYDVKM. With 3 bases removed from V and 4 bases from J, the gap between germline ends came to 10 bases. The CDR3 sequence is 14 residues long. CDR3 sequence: CASSLSTFGNTIYF. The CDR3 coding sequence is TGTGCCAGCAGTTTGTCCACCTTCGGAAACACCATATATTTT.

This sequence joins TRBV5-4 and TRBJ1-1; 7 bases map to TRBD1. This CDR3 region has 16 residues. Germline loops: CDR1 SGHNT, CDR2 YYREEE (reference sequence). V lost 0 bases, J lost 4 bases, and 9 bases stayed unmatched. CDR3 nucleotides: TGTGCCAGCAGCTTGGGAGGGGGCGCAGGGGGCACTGAAGCTTTCTTT. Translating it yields CASSLGGGAGGTEAFF.

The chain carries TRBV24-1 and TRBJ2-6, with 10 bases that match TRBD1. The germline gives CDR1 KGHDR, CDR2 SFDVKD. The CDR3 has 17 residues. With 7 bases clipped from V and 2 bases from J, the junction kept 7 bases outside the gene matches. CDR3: CATSRPGQGAGANVLTF. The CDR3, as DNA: TGTGCCACCAGCCGGCCCGGACAGGGGGCTGGGGCCAACGTCCTGACTTTC.

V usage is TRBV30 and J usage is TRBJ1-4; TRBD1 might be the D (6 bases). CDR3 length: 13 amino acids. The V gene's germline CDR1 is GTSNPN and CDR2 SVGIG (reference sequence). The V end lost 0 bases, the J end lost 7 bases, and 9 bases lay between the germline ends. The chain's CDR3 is CAWSVQGSEKLFF. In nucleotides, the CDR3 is TGTGCCTGGAGTGTACAGGGAAGTGAAAAACTGTTTTTT.

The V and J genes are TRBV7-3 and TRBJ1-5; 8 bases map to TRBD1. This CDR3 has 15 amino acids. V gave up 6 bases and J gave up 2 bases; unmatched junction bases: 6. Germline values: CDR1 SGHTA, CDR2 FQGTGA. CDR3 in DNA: TGTGCCAGCAGTCTACAGGGGGATCGCAATCAGCCCCAGCATTTT. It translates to CASSLQGDRNQPQHF.

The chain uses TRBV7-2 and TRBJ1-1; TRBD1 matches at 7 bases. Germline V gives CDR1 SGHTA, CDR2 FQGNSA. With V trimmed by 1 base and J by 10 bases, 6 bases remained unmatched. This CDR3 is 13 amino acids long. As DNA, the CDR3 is TGTGCCAGCAGCTTAGAGGGGGCGAATCGAGCTTTCTTT. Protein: CASSLEGANRAFF.

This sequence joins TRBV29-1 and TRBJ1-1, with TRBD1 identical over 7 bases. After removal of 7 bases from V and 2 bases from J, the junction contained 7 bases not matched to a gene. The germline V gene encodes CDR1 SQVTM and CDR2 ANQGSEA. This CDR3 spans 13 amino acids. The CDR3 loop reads CSGQGHLNTEAFF. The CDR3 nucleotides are TGCAGCGGACAGGGACACTTAAACACTGAAGCTTTCTTT.

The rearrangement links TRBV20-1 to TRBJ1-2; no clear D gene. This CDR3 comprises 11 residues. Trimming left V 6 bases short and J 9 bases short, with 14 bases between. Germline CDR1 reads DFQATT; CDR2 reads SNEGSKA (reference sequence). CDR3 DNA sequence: TGCAGTGCCACCTACTACCCCAGCTACACCTTC. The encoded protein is CSATYYPSYTF.

CDR3 DNA: TGTGCCAGCAGCTTGTATACCTACGAGCAGTACTTC. Translated, it gives CASSLYTYEQYF. The chain employs TRBV5-6 and TRBJ2-7; D unresolved. The CDR3 is made up of 12 amino acids. V was shortened by 1 base and J by 2 bases, with 4 bases between the two germline ends. The germline gives CDR1 SGHDT, CDR2 YYEEEE.

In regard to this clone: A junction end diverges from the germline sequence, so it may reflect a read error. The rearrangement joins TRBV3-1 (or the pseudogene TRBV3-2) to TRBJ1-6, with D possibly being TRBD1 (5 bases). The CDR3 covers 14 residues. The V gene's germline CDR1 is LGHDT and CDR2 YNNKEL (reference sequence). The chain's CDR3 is CASRQGAGNSPLHF. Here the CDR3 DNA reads TGTGCCAGCAGACAAGGGGCTGGGAATTCACCCCTCCACTTT.

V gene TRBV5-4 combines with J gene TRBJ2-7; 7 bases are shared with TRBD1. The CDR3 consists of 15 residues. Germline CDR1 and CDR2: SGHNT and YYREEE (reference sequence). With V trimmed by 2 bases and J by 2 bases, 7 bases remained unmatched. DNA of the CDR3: TGTGCCAGCAGCTTTACCGGAGACAGGGCCTACGAGCAGTACTTC. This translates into CASSFTGDRAYEQYF.

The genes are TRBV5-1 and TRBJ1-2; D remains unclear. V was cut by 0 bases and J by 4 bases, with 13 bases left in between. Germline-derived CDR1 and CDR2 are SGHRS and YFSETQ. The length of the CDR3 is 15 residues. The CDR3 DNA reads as TGCGCCAGCAGCTTGGAGGTCCGAGGTATCTATGGCTACACCTTC. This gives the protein CASSLEVRGIYGYTF.

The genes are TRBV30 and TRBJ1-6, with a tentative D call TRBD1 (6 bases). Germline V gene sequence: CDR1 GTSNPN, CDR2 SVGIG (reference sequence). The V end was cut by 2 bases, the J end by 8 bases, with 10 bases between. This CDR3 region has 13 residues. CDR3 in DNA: TGTGCCTGGAGTCGGGACATAGATTCACCCCTCCACTTT. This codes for CAWSRDIDSPLHF. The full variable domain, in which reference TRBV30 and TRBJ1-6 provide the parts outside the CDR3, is SQTIHQWPATLVQPVGSPLSLECTVEGTSNPNLYWYRQAAGRGLQLLFYSVGIGQISSEVPQNLSASRPQDRQFILSSKKLLLSDSGFYLCAWSRDIDSPLHFGNGTRLTVT.

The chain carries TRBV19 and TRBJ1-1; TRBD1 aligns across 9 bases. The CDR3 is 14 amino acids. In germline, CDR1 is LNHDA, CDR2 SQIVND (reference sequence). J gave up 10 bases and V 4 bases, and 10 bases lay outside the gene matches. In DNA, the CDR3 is TGTGCCAGTAGTAGACAGGGGGTAGGTGCCGGAGCTTTCTTT. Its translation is CASSRQGVGAGAFF. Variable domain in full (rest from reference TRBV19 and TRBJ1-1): DGGITQSPKYLFRKEGQNVTLSCEQNLNHDAMYWYRQDPGQGLRLIYYSQIVNDFQKGDIAEGYSVSREKKESFPLTVTSAQKNPTAFYLCASSRQGVGAGAFFGQGTRLTVV.

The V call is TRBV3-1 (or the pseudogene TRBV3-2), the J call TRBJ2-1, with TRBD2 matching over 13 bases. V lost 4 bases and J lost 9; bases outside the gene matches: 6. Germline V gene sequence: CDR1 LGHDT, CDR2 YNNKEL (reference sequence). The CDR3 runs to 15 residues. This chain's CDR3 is CASSRGTSGESEQFF. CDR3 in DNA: TGTGCCAGCAGCCGAGGGACTAGCGGGGAGAGTGAGCAGTTCTTC.

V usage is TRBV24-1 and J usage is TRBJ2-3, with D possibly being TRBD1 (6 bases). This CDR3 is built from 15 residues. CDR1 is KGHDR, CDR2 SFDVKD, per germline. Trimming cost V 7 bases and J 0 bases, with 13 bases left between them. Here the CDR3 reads CATSPTGASTDTQYF. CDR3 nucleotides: TGTGCCACCAGCCCGACAGGAGCCAGCACAGATACGCAGTATTTT.

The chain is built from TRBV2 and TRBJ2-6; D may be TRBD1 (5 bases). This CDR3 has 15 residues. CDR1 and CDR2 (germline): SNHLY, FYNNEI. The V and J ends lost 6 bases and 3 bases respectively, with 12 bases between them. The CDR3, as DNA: TGTGCCAGCAGCGGAGACAGATATGGGGCCAACGTCCTGACTTTC. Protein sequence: CASSGDRYGANVLTF.

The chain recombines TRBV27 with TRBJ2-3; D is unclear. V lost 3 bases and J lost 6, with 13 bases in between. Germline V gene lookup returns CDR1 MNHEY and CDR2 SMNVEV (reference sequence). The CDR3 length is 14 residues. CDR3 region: CASSFGSVGDTQYF. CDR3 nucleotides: TGTGCCAGCAGTTTTGGATCGGTGGGTGATACGCAGTATTTT.

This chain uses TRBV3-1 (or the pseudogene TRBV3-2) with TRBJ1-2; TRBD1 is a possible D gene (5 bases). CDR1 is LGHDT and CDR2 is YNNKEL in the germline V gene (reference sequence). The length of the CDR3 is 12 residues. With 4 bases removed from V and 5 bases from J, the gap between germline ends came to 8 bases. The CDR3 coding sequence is TGTGCCAGCAGCCTCAAGGGGTATGGCTACACCTTC. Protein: CASSLKGYGYTF.

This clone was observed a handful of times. CDR3 nucleotide sequence: TGTGCCAGCAGCGTAGGCGGCTGGAACACCGGGGAGCTGTTTTTT. Translating it yields CASSVGGWNTGELFF. This sequence joins TRBV9 and TRBJ2-2; no clear D gene. Per the germline V gene, CDR1 is SGDLS and CDR2 is YYNGEE. This CDR3 contains 15 residues. Trimming took 0 bases from V and 1 from J, leaving 7 bases between them.

This chain's CDR3 is CASSLTSQTGSYEQYF. The CDR3 bases are TGTGCCAGCAGCTTAACGAGCCAAACGGGGTCCTACGAGCAGTACTTC. This chain links TRBV7-3 with TRBJ2-7, with D possibly being TRBD2 (5 bases). CDR1 SGHTA and CDR2 FQGTGA come from the germline V gene. There are 16 residues in the CDR3. Deletions cut 0 bases from V and 1 base from J, with 13 bases between.

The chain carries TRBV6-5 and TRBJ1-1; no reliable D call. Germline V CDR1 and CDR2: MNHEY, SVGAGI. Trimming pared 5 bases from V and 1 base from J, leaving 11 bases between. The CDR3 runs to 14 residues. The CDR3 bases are TGTGCCAGCAGTCCCCGACGGGCGAACACTGAAGCTTTCTTT. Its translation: CASSPRRANTEAFF.

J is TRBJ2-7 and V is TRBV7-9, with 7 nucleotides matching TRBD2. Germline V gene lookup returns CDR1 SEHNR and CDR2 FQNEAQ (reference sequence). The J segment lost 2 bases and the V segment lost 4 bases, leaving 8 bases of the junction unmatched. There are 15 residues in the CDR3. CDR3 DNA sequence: TGTGCCAGCAGCTCTAGGGGAGGGGTCCCCTACGAGCAGTACTTC. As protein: CASSSRGGVPYEQYF.

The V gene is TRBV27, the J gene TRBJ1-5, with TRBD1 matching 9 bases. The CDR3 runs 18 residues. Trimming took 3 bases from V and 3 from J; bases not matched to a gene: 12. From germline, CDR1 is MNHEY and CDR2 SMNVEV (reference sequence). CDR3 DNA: TGTGCCAGCAGTTTCAGGGGACAGGGAAGAGCACCCAATCAGCCCCAGCATTTT. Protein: CASSFRGQGRAPNQPQHF.

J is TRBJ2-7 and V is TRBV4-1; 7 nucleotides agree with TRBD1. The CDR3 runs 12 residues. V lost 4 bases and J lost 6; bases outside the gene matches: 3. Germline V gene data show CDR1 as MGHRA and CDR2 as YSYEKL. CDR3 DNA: TGCGCCAGCAGCCGCCCAGGGGGCGAGCAGTACTTC. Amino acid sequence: CASSRPGGEQYF.